Presented here are 11 T cell receptor beta chains from one specimen sequenced in a study of human T cells and chemical hapten exposure. The time point is: patch test 3, about 24 weeks after DPC sensitization. Described treatment: therapeutic diphenylcyclopropenone sensitization with weekly scalp DPC. One entry per CDR3 protein, called by TCRdb with MiXCR from the RACE reads. The table lists some 180,000 distinct CDR3 sequences, 20% to 25% of them singletons. Specimen: whole blood, collected in connection with sensitization to the hapten diphenylcyclopropenone (DPC). The origin of the receptors is a woman aged 40 to 50 with alopecia areata. Some clones in this sample may be carry-over from other donors' samples.

This chain joins TRBV13 and TRBJ2-7; a possible D gene is TRBD2 (5 bases). Germline CDR1 reads PRHDT; CDR2 reads FYEKMQ (reference sequence). The CDR3 spans 14 residues. V was trimmed by 1 base and J by 2 bases, leaving 9 bases between them. The CDR3 region is CASSLESTTYEQYF. The CDR3 nucleotides are TGTGCCAGCAGCTTAGAGTCGACTACCTACGAGCAGTACTTC. The whole variable domain, filled in from reference TRBV13 and TRBJ2-7, reads AAGVIQSPRHLIKEKRETATLKCYPIPRHDTVYWYQQGPGQDPQFLISFYEKMQSDKGSIPDRFSAQQFSDYHSELNMSSLELGDSALYFCASSLESTTYEQYFGPGTRLTVT.

The chain combines TRBV6-2 or TRBV6-3 with TRBJ1-6, with D unclear. V was clipped by 6 bases and J by 11 bases, with 11 bases between them. From germline, CDR1 is MNHEY and CDR2 SVGEGT. The CDR3 runs 12 residues. CDR3 region: CASRVQETPLHF. CDR3 sequence (DNA): TGTGCCAGCAGAGTCCAAGAAACACCCCTCCACTTT.

The V and J genes are TRBV6-1 and TRBJ2-7; perhaps TRBD1 as D (6 bases). The V and J ends lost 3 bases and 6 bases respectively, with 9 bases between them. Germline CDR1 is MNHNS and CDR2 is SASEGT. The CDR3 consists of 12 residues. As DNA, the CDR3 is TGTGCCAGCAGTGACAGGGGAATCGAGCAGTACTTC. Amino acids: CASSDRGIEQYF.

This clonotype appeared a few times. The rearrangement joins TRBV18 to TRBJ1-1; TRBD1 matches at 8 bases. CDR1 is KGHSH, CDR2 LQKENI, per germline. The junction had 2 bases not matched to a gene; V was cut back by 2 bases and J by 0 bases. The CDR3 spans 15 residues. This CDR3 reads CASSPGTGMNTEAFF. The CDR3 DNA follows: TGTGCCAGCTCACCAGGGACAGGAATGAACACTGAAGCTTTCTTT.

In its sample, this clonotype was seen a few times. V gene TRBV20-1 combines with J gene TRBJ1-2; D is undetermined. Germline-derived CDR1 and CDR2 are DFQATT and SNEGSKA (reference sequence). The CDR3 is 13 residues long. The V end lost 5 bases, the J end lost 5 bases, and 15 bases lay between the germline ends. This CDR3 is CSAPLPGKYGYTF. For the CDR3, the DNA is TGCAGTGCTCCTCTGCCCGGGAAATATGGCTACACCTTC.

V is TRBV29-1 and J is TRBJ2-1, with 9 bases fitting TRBD2. The trim removed 7 bases at V and 1 base at J, leaving 5 bases unmatched. The CDR3 length is 14 residues. Per the germline V gene, CDR1 is SQVTM and CDR2 is ANQGSEA. The CDR3 bases are TGCAGCGGTCAGACTAGCGGATCCTACAATGAGCAGTTCTTC. Protein product: CSGQTSGSYNEQFF.

CDR3 region: CASSVGTGASPEQFF. The CDR3 DNA reads TGTGCCAGCAGCGTAGGGACGGGAGCTAGTCCTGAGCAGTTCTTC. The V gene is TRBV9, the J gene TRBJ2-1, with a weak D call TRBD2 (6 bases). Per the germline V gene, CDR1 is SGDLS and CDR2 is YYNGEE. Trimming shortened V by 0 bases and J by 9 bases, and 16 bases separated the two germline ends. CDR3 length: 15 residues.

This clonotype was picked up a small number of times. V gene TRBV28 combines with J gene TRBJ1-5; TRBD1 is a possible D gene (5 bases). Trimming took 5 bases from V and 3 from J, leaving 26 bases between them. Per the germline V gene, CDR1 is MDHEN and CDR2 is SYDVKM. CDR3 length equals 19 residues. CDR3 DNA sequence: TGTGCCAGCAGTCCCGGGGGGAGAGGTGTATTGAACCCCAATCAGCCCCAGCATTTT. It translates to CASSPGGRGVLNPNQPQHF. The full variable domain, its missing parts supplied by reference TRBV28 and TRBJ1-5, is DVKVTQSSRYLVKRTGEKVFLECVQDMDHENMFWYRQDPGLGLRLIYFSYDVKMKEKGDIPEGYSVSREKKERFSLILESASTNQTSMYLCASSPGGRGVLNPNQPQHFGDGTRLSIL.

This clonotype was recorded a few times. This rearrangement joins TRBV7-2 to TRBJ1-6; 9 bases line up with TRBD1. Germline values: CDR1 SGHTA, CDR2 FQGNSA. The CDR3 has 16 amino acids. Unmatched junction bases numbered 12, after V lost 5 bases and J lost 10 bases. The CDR3 here is CASSLRDRDRVSPLHF. The CDR3 DNA reads as TGTGCCAGCAGCCTCCGGGACAGGGACAGAGTGTCACCCCTCCACTTT.

This clonotype was picked up a small number of times. This chain connects TRBV6-5 to TRBJ1-1; unclear D gene. CDR1 is MNHEY, CDR2 SVGAGI, per germline. The CDR3 has 14 residues. The V gene lost 0 bases and the J gene lost 4 bases, with 9 bases spanning the gap. The CDR3 reads CASSYSTKGTEAFF. In DNA form, the CDR3 reads TGTGCCAGCAGTTACTCGACAAAGGGCACTGAAGCTTTCTTT.

There are many counts of this clonotype. V usage is TRBV6-2 or TRBV6-3 and J usage is TRBJ2-5; 11 bases fit TRBD2. This CDR3 region has 16 residues. V lost 6 bases, J lost 2 bases, and 8 bases stayed unmatched. The germline gives CDR1 MNHEY, CDR2 SVGEGT. CDR3 DNA sequence: TGTGCCAGCAGCCTACTAGCGGGAGCTCAACAAGAGACCCAGTACTTC. Translated, it gives CASSLLAGAQQETQYF.